The source of this TCR beta chain is a study of CD8 T cells in ankylosing spondylitis (TCRdb year 2017). For the wider study: The study set out to find disease-linked TCR variants by profiling T cell receptor beta repertoires in ankylosing spondylitis patients and healthy donors. The whole study cohort included over a hundred healthy donors and 25 ankylosing spondylitis patients. Peripheral blood was sampled, and synovial fluid was additionally collected from ankylosing spondylitis patients. The research as a whole found: A CD8+ phenotype was shown by the disease-linked clones, which were found at relatively low frequencies in peripheral blood. A TCR beta motif made up of roughly eight highly homologous amino acid variants appeared to be characteristic of blood from ankylosing spondylitis patients. The disease-linked clones were reported to be significantly enriched in matched synovial fluid samples from ankylosing spondylitis patients. Some TCR beta motif variants had previously been reported in synovial fluid and blood of reactive arthritis patients, which suggested common disease-initiation mechanisms.

The sample was run on an Illumina HiSeq 2500. Quantitative 5'-RACE with molecular barcodes was the method used to prepare the TCR beta libraries. Per the original workflow: A new computational method based on a probabilistic model of VDJ rearrangement was used to identify disease-linked TCR variants. In TCRdb, the public reads were trimmed at Q25 with fastp and aligned with MiXCR, with productive beta chains retained. Records with the same CDR3 protein are collapsed into one entry carrying the most frequent genes and DNA. These V and J calls originate from TCRdb's pipeline instead of the authors' own analysis. The sample table lists 700,000 to 850,000 distinct CDR3 sequences, 10% to 15% of them with a count of one. The ten largest account for 0.51% of the sample. This clonotype was observed a handful of times. The antigen it recognizes is unknown. It has no much larger one-base neighbor in the sample; base qualities were not kept.

Measured from the cysteine to the phenylalanine, the CDR3 is 15 residues long. The kept DNA is CDR3 alone, 45 bases in frame from the first base. V was cut back by 3 bases and J by 5 bases, leaving a gap of 17 bases between them. Reading the germline V gene (reference sequence) gives CDR1 MNHEY and CDR2 SMNVEV. The V and J segments used are TRBV27 and TRBJ2-7, and the D gene may be TRBD2, 6 bases matching. The sequence came from a male donor with ankylosing spondylitis. Sequencing input: blood, either unsorted or a sorted T cell fraction (not recorded which). The nucleotides are TGTGCCAGCAGTTTGAGGAGGGGTTGGAAACACGAGCAGTACTTC. Translated, it reads CASSLRRGWKHEQYF.